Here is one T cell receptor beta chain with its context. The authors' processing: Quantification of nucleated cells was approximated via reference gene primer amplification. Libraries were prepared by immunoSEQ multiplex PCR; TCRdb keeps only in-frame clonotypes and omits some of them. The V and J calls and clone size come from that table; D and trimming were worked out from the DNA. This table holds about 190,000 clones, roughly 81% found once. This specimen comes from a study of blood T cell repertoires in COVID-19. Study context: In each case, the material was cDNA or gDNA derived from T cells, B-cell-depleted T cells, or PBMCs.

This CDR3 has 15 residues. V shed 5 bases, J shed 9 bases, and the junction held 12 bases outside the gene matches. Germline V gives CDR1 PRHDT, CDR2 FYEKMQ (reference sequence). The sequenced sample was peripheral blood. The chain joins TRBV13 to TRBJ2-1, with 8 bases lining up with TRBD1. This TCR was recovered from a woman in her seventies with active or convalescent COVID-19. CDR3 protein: CASSPPWPGGVEQFF. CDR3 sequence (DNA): TGTGCCAGCAGCCCACCCTGGCCAGGGGGCGTTGAGCAGTTCTTC.